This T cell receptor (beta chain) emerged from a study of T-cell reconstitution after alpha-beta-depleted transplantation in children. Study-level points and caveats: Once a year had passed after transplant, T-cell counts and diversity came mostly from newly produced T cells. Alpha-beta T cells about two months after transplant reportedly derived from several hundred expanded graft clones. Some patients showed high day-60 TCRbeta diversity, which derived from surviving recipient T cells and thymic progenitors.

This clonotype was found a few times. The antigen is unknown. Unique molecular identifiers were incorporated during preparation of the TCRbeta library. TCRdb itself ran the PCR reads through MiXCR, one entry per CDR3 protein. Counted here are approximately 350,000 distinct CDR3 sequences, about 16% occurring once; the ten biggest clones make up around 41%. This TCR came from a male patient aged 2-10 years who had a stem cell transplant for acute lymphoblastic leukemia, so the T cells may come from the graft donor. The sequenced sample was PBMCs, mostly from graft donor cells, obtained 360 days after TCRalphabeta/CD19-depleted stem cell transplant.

The CDR3 DNA is TGTGCCAGCAGCTTAAAAGGGTGGCAAGAGACCCAGTACTTC. It is translated as CASSLKGWQETQYF. The chain carries TRBV7-2 and TRBJ2-5, with no clear D. The germline CDR1 and CDR2 sequences are SGHTA and FQGNSA. The length of the CDR3 is 14 residues. Trimming took 2 bases from V and 2 from J, leaving 9 bases between them. The full variable domain, completed using reference TRBV7-2 and TRBJ2-5, is GAGVSQSPSNKVTEKGKDVELRCDPISGHTALYWYRQSLGQGLEFLIYFQGNSAPDKSGLPSDRFSAERTGGSVSTLTIQRTQQEDSAVYLCASSLKGWQETQYFGPGTRLLVL.